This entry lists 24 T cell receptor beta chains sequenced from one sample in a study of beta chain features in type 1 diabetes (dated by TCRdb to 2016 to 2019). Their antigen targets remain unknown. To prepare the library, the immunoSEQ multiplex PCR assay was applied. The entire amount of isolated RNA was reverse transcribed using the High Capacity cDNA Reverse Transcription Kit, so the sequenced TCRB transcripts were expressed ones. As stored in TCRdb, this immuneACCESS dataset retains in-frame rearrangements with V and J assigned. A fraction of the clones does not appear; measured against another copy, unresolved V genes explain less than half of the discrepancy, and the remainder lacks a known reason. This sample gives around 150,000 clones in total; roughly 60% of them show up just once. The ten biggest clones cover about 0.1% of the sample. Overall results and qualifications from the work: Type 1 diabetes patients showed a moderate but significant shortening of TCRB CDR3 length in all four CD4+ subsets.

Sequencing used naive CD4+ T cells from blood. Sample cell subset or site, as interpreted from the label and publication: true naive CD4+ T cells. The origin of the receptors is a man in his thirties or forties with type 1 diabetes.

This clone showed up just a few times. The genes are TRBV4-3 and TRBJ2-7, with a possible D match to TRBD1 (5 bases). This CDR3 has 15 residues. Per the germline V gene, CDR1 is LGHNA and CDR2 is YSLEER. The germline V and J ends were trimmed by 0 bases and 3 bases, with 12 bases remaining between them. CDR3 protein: CASSQERRVNYEQYF. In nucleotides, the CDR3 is TGCGCCAGCAGCCAAGAACGCAGGGTTAACTACGAGCAGTACTTC.

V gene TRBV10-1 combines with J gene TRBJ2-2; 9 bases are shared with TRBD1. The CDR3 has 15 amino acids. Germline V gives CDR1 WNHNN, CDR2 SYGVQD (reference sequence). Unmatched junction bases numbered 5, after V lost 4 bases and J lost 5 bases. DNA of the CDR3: TGCGCCAGCAGTGGAAAGACAGGGGGAACCGGGGAGCTGTTTTTT. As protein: CASSGKTGGTGELFF.

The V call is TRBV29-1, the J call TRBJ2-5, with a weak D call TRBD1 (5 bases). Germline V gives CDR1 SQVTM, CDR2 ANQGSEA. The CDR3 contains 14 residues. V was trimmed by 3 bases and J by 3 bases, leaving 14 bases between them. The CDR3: CSVDGAVGKETQYF. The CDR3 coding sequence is TGCAGCGTTGATGGGGCGGTTGGCAAAGAGACCCAGTACTTC.

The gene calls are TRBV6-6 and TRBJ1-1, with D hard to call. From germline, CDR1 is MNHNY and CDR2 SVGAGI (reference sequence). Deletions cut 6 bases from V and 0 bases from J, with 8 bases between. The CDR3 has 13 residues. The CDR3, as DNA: TGTGCCAGCAGCCTATTGATGAACACTGAAGCTTTCTTT. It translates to CASSLLMNTEAFF.

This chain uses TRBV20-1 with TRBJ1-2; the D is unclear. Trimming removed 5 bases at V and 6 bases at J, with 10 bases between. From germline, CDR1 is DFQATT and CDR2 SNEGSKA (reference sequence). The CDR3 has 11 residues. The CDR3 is CSASNDDGYTF. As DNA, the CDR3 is TGCAGTGCTTCAAACGATGATGGCTACACCTTC.

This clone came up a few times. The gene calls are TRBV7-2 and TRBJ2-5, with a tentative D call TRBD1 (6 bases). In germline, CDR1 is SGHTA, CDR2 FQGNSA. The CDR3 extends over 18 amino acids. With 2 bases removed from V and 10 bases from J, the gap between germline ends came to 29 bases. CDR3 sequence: CASSLYLQGPLNSPLQYF. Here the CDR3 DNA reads TGTGCCAGCAGCTTATATCTACAGGGACCCCTAAATTCCCCACTCCAGTACTTC.

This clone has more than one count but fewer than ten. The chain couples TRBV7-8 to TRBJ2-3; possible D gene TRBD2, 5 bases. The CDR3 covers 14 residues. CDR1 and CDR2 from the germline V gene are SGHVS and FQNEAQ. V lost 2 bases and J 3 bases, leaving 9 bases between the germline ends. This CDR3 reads CASSLSRGTDTQYF. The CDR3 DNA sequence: TGTGCCAGCAGCTTATCACGGGGTACAGATACGCAGTATTTT.

CDR3 nucleotides: TGTGCCATCACCGGGACAGCGAACACTGAAGCTTTCTTT. Amino acid sequence: CAITGTANTEAFF. The V gene is TRBV10-3, the J gene TRBJ1-1, with TRBD1 matching 7 bases. This CDR3 contains 13 residues. The trim removed 7 bases at V and 1 base at J, leaving 3 bases unmatched. Germline V gene data show CDR1 as ENHRY and CDR2 as SYGVKD.

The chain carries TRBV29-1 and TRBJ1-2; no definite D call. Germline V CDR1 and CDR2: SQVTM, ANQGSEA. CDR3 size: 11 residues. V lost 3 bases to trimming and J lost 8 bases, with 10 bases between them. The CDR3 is CSVDPSMGYTF. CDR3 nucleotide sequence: TGCAGCGTTGACCCTAGTATGGGCTACACCTTC.

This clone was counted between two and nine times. CDR3 in amino acids: CSAWTGYEYGYTF. In DNA form, the CDR3 reads TGCAGCGCTTGGACAGGGTACGAATATGGCTACACCTTC. The chain uses TRBV29-1 and TRBJ1-2, with TRBD1 matching 8 bases. The CDR3 length is 13 residues. Germline CDR1 and CDR2: SQVTM and ANQGSEA. V was pared by 7 bases and J by 5 bases, with 9 bases of the junction left unmatched. Full variable domain (missing parts from reference TRBV29-1 and TRBJ1-2): SAVISQKPSRDICQRGTSLTIQCQVDSQVTMMFWYRQQPGQSLTLIATANQGSEATYESGFVIDKFPISRPNLTFSTLTVSNMSPEDSSIYLCSAWTGYEYGYTFGSGTRLTVV.

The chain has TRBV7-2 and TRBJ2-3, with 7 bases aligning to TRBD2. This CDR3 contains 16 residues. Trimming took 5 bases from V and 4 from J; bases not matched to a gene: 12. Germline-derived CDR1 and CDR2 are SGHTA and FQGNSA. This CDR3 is CASSTRPGLPPDTQYF. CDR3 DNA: TGTGCCAGCAGCACCCGCCCGGGACTACCCCCAGATACGCAGTATTTT. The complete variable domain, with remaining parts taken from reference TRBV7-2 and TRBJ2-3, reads GAGVSQSPSNKVTEKGKDVELRCDPISGHTALYWYRQSLGQGLEFLIYFQGNSAPDKSGLPSDRFSAERTGGSVSTLTIQRTQQEDSAVYLCASSTRPGLPPDTQYFGPGTRLTVL.

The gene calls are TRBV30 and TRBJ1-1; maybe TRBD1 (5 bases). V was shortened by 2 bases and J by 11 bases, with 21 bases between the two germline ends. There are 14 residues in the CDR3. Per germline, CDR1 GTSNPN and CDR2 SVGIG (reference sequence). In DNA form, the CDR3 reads TGTGCCTGGAGTAATTGGGTTTCTGACAGTCCGGCTTTCTTT. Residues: CAWSNWVSDSPAFF.

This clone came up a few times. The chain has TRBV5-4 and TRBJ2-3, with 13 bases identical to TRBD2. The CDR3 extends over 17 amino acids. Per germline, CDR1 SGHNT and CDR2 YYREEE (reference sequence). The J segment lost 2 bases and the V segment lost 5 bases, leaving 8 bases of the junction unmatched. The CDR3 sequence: CASRPGLAGVLTDTQYF. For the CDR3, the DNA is TGTGCCAGCAGACCTGGACTAGCGGGAGTCCTCACAGATACGCAGTATTTT.

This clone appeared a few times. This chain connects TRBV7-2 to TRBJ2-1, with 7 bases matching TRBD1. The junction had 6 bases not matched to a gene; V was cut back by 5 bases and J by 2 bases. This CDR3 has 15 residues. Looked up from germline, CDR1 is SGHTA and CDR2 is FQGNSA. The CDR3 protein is CASSPEGQTYNEQFF. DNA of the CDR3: TGTGCCAGCAGCCCTGAGGGACAGACCTACAATGAGCAGTTCTTC.

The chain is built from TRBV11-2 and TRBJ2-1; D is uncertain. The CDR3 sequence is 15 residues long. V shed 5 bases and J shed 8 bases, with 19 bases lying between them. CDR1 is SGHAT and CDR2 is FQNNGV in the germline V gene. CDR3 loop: CASSPQGLSDYEQFF. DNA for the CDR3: TGTGCCAGCAGCCCTCAAGGGCTCAGCGACTATGAGCAGTTCTTC.

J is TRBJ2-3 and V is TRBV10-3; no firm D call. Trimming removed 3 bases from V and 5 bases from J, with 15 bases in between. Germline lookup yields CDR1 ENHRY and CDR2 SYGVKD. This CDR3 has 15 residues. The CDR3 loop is CAISERPLREDTQYF. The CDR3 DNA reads TGTGCCATCAGTGAACGGCCACTTAGAGAAGATACGCAGTATTTT.

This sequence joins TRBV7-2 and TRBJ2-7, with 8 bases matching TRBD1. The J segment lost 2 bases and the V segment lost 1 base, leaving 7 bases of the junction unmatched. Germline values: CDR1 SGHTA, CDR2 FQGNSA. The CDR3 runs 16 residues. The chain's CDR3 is CASSLGLGTGTYEQYF. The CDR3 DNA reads TGTGCCAGCAGCTTAGGGCTGGGGACAGGAACCTACGAGCAGTACTTC.

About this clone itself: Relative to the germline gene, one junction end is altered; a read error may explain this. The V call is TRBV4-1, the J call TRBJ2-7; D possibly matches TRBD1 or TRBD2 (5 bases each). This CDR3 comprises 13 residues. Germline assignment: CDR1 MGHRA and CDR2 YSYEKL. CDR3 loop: CASSQEVTGTRLF. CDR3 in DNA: TGCGCCAGCAGCCAAGAAGTCACCGGGACGAGGCTCTTC.

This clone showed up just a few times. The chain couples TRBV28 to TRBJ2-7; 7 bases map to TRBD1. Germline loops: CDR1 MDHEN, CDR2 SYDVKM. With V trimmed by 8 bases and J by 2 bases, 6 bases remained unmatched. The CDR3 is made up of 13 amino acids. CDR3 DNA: TGTGCCAGCGGGACCGGGACAGCCTACGAGCAGTACTTC. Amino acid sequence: CASGTGTAYEQYF.

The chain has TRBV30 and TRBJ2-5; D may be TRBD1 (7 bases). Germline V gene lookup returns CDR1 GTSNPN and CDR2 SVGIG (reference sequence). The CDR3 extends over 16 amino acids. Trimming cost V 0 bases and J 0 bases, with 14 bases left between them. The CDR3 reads CAWSVATGRYQETQYF. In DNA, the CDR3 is TGTGCCTGGAGTGTTGCGACAGGGAGGTACCAAGAGACCCAGTACTTC.

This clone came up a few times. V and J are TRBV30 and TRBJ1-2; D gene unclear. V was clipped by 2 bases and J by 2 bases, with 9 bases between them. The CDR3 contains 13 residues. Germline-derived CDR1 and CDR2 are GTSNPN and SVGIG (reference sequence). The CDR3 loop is CAWSNMDNYGYTF. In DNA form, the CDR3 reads TGTGCCTGGAGTAACATGGACAACTATGGCTACACCTTC.

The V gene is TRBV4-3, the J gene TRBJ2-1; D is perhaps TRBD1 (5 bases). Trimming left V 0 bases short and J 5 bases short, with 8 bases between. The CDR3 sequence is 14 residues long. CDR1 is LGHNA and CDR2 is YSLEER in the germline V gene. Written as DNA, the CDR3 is TGCGCCAGCAGCCAAGAGTCAGGGAACAATGAGCAGTTCTTC. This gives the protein CASSQESGNNEQFF.

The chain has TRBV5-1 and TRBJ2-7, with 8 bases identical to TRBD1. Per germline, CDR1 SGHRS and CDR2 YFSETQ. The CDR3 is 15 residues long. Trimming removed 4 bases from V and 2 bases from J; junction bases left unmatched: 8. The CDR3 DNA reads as TGCGCCAGCAGCGCAAGGGGACAGGATCCCTACGAGCAGTACTTC. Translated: CASSARGQDPYEQYF. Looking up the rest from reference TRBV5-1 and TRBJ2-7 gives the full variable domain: KAGVTQTPRYLIKTRGQQVTLSCSPISGHRSVSWYQQTPGQGLQFLFEYFSETQRNKGNFPGRFSGRQFSNSRSEMNVSTLELGDSALYLCASSARGQDPYEQYFGPGTRLTVT.

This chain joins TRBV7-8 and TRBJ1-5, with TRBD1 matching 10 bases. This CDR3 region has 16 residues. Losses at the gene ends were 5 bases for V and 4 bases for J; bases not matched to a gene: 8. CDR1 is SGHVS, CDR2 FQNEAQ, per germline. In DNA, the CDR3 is TGTGCCAGCAGCCCACAGGGGGACAGGGGTAATCAGCCCCAGCATTTT. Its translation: CASSPQGDRGNQPQHF. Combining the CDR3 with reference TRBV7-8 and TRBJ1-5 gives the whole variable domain GAGVSQSPRYKVAKRGQDVALRCDPISGHVSLFWYQQALGQGPEFLTYFQNEAQLDKSGLPSDRFFAERPEGSVSTLKIQRTQQEDSAVYLCASSPQGDRGNQPQHFGDGTRLSIL.